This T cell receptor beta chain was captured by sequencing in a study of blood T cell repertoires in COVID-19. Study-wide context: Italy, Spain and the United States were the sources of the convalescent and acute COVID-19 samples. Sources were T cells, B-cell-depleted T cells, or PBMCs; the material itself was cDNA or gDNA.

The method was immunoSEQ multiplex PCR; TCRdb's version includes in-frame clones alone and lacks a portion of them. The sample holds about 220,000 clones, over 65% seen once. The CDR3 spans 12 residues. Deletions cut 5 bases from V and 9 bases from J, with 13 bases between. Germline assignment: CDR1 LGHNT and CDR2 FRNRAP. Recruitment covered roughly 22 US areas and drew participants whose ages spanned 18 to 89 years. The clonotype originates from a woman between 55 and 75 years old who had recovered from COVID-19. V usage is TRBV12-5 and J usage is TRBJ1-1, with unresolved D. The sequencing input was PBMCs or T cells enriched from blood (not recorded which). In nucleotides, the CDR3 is TGTGCTAGTGGTGCCGGTGAGACTAAAGCTTTCTTT. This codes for CASGAGETKAFF.